A single sample is the source of the 5 T cell receptor beta chains below, sequenced in a study of cytomegalovirus exposure and HLA in healthy donors. Use of 60 Vbeta and 13 Jbeta primers characterized the PCR. Sequencing used immunoSEQ multiplex PCR; TCRdb keeps in-frame clones, though not all of them. Found here are some 150,000 clones, roughly 70% of them singletons; the top ten hold approximately 4.3%. The sequencing input was PBMCs. Receptors were obtained from a man aged 18 to 35 in good health and CMV-seropositive.

The rearrangement uses TRBV5-6 and TRBJ1-2, with 8 nucleotides matching TRBD1. Germline trimming cut 1 base from V and 7 bases from J; bases unmatched to any gene: 6. This CDR3 contains 14 residues. Per the germline V gene, CDR1 is SGHDT and CDR2 is YYEEEE. CDR3 sequence reads: CASSLIQGAGGYTF. Written as DNA, the CDR3 is TGTGCCAGCAGCTTGATTCAGGGGGCGGGTGGCTACACCTTC.

V and J are TRBV10-3 and TRBJ2-7; perhaps TRBD1 as D (6 bases). Germline assignment: CDR1 ENHRY and CDR2 SYGVKD. The CDR3 contains 15 residues. V lost 3 bases to trimming and J lost 2 bases, with 14 bases between them. CDR3 DNA: TGTGCCATCAGTGAACAGGGAAGGGTACCCTACGAGCAGTACTTC. Protein: CAISEQGRVPYEQYF.

The J gene is TRBJ1-2, the V gene TRBV6-5; tentatively, D is TRBD1 (6 bases). CDR3 size: 14 residues. CDR1 MNHEY and CDR2 SVGAGI come from the germline V gene. V lost 6 bases to trimming and J lost 3 bases, with 14 bases between them. The CDR3 protein is CASRQGERDYGYTF. CDR3 in DNA: TGTGCCAGCAGACAGGGAGAGCGTGACTATGGCTACACCTTC.

This rearrangement joins TRBV28 to TRBJ1-5, with a tentative D call TRBD1 (5 bases). Germline values: CDR1 MDHEN, CDR2 SYDVKM. Trimming took off 5 bases at V and 2 bases at J, with 13 bases between the two ends. This CDR3 is built from 15 residues. This CDR3 reads CASSTDTGRNQPQHF. The CDR3 DNA sequence: TGTGCCAGCAGTACGGACACAGGCCGCAATCAGCCCCAGCATTTT.

The chain recombines TRBV28 with TRBJ2-3; 11 bases fit TRBD2. Germline-derived CDR1 and CDR2 are MDHEN and SYDVKM. The CDR3 is 16 amino acids. V trimming: 1 base; J trimming: 5 bases; junction bases outside the gene matches: 5. CDR3 in DNA: TGTGCCAGCAGTTTATTAGCGGGGGGGCAGAGAGATACGCAGTATTTT. Translated: CASSLLAGGQRDTQYF.